Detailed here is one T cell receptor (beta chain). The target antigen is unknown. This record belongs to a study of OX40 agonist ivuxolimab in advanced cancers. Study details: With ivuxolimab, an agonistic anti-OX40 (CD134) antibody, patients were treated. From roughly 23 to 90 years was the age range, with a mean of around 57 years, and nearly 85% were male. The study enrolled dose-escalation patients with hepatocellular carcinoma, melanoma, renal cell or head and neck cancer.

The CDR3 covers 16 residues. Germline V gene lookup returns CDR1 WNHNN and CDR2 SYGVQD (reference sequence). V was clipped by 2 bases and J by 4 bases; unmatched bases: 8. Only in-frame clones appear in the TCRdb table, and some are missing; sequencing was by immunoSEQ multiplex PCR. The profile shows tens of thousands of clones, 65% to 85% of them singletons. Study-level findings and limits: Mean expanded clone counts were higher in CD8+ than CD4+ T cells.

This TCR was recovered from an adult with an advanced solid tumor such as melanoma, head and neck, liver or kidney cancer. Specimen: CD4+ or CD8+ T cells sorted from blood, collected in a trial of the OX40 agonist ivuxolimab. The V gene is TRBV10-1, the J gene TRBJ1-1, with 9 positions matching TRBD1. The CDR3 bases are TGCGCCAGCAGTGAGGTCGGACAGGGGCCTCCCACTGAAGCTTTCTTT. Translation: CASSEVGQGPPTEAFF.